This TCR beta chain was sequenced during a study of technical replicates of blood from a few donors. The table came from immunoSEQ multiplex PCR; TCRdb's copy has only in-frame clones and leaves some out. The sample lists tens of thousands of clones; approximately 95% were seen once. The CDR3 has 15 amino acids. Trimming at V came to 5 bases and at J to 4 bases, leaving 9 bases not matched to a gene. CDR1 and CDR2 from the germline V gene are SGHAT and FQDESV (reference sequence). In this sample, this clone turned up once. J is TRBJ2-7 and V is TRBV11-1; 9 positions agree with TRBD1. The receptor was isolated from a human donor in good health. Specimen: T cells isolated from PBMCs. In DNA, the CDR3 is TGTGCCAGCAGCCCCCGGGACAGGGCATTGTACGAGCAGTACTTC. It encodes CASSPRDRALYEQYF.